Each of the 23 T cell receptor beta chains below was sequenced from the same sample in a study of beta chain features in type 1 diabetes (dated by TCRdb to 2017 to 2018). The library was made by the immunoSEQ multiplex PCR assay. The entire amount of isolated RNA was reverse transcribed using the High Capacity cDNA Reverse Transcription Kit, so the sequenced TCRB transcripts were expressed ones. The source is immuneACCESS, and TCRdb retained only in-frame sequences with V and J called. Part of the clones is not carried over; for the studies checked, unresolved V genes explain less than half of this, and the remainder is unexplained. The sample includes 620,000 or so clones, with around a sixth observed a single time. About 0.086% of the sample lies in the top ten. Sample: naive CD4+ T cells from blood. The cell subset or site tag for this specimen amounts to: true naive CD4+ T cells. The receptor set was obtained from a man between 18 and 35 years old in good health.

This clone was found a few times. The chain has TRBV6-6 and TRBJ2-2, with 10 nucleotides matching TRBD2. This CDR3 contains 13 residues. V was pared by 8 bases and J by 5 bases, with 2 bases of the junction left unmatched. Germline V gene data show CDR1 as MNHNY and CDR2 as SVGAGI (reference sequence). The CDR3 is CASAAGGTGELFF. CDR3 sequence (DNA): TGTGCCAGCGCAGCGGGGGGGACCGGGGAGCTGTTTTTT.

The V call is TRBV7-2, the J call TRBJ1-3; D is ambiguous. Germline V CDR1 and CDR2: SGHTA, FQGNSA. This CDR3 spans 13 amino acids. V shed 7 bases and J shed 7 bases, with 14 bases lying between them. The CDR3 sequence: CASIGRRWNTIYF. CDR3 DNA sequence: TGTGCCAGCATCGGCCGCCGATGGAACACCATATATTTT. The whole variable domain, remainder taken from reference TRBV7-2 and TRBJ1-3, is GAGVSQSPSNKVTEKGKDVELRCDPISGHTALYWYRQSLGQGLEFLIYFQGNSAPDKSGLPSDRFSAERTGGSVSTLTIQRTQQEDSAVYLCASIGRRWNTIYFGEGSWLTVV.

The rearrangement links TRBV19 to TRBJ1-2; D may be TRBD1 (5 bases). Germline V gene lookup returns CDR1 LNHDA and CDR2 SQIVND (reference sequence). Trimming removed 7 bases from V and 6 bases from J, with 18 bases in between. This CDR3 is 14 amino acids long. The CDR3 DNA is TGTGCCAGTATCGACAGATTTGGACCGGATGGCTACACCTTC. This gives the protein CASIDRFGPDGYTF.

This clone was seen a handful of times. The V gene is TRBV14, the J gene TRBJ1-1; TRBD1 agrees at 7 bases. V shed 3 bases, J shed 4 bases, and the junction held 5 bases outside the gene matches. Per germline, CDR1 SGHDN and CDR2 FVKESK. CDR3 length: 14 amino acids. CDR3 sequence: CASSHDRVITEAFF. For the CDR3, the DNA is TGTGCCAGCAGCCACGACAGGGTAATCACTGAAGCTTTCTTT.

This clone has more than one count but fewer than ten. The chain joins TRBV14 to TRBJ2-5, with 7 bases matching TRBD1. V lost 0 bases to trimming and J lost 9 bases; unmatched junction nucleotides: 7. CDR3 length: 14 amino acids. Germline V gene data show CDR1 as SGHDN and CDR2 as FVKESK. CDR3 loop: CASSQEGQQVSQYF. In DNA, the CDR3 is TGTGCCAGCAGCCAAGAGGGACAGCAGGTGTCCCAGTACTTC.

The chain joins TRBV7-9 to TRBJ2-7; 7 bases map to TRBD2. In germline, CDR1 is SEHNR, CDR2 FQNEAQ (reference sequence). J gave up 5 bases and V 5 bases, and 12 bases lay outside the gene matches. This CDR3 spans 15 amino acids. In DNA form, the CDR3 reads TGTGCCAGCAGCCAGGGAGGGGTTCTATTCAACGAGCAGTACTTC. Residues: CASSQGGVLFNEQYF. Based on the CDR3 plus reference TRBV7-9 and TRBJ2-7, the full variable domain is DTGVSQNPRHKITKRGQNVTFRCDPISEHNRLYWYRQTLGQGPEFLTYFQNEAQLEKSRLLSDRFSAERPKGSFSTLEIQRTEQGDSAMYLCASSQGGVLFNEQYFGPGTRLTVT.

In its sample, this clone was seen a few times. The V and J genes are TRBV28 and TRBJ2-6; the D gene could be TRBD1 or TRBD2 (5 bases each). This CDR3 has 15 residues. Germline V gene sequence: CDR1 MDHEN, CDR2 SYDVKM. Trimming stripped 3 bases from V and 4 bases from J, with 10 bases between. The CDR3 bases are TGTGCCAGCAGTTTGAGGGGCACCGGGGCCAACGTCCTGACTTTC. Residues: CASSLRGTGANVLTF.

V and J are TRBV14 and TRBJ2-1; weak D call: TRBD2 (5 bases). Germline values: CDR1 SGHDN, CDR2 FVKESK. The V end was cut by 0 bases, the J end by 2 bases, with 11 bases between. The CDR3 consists of 16 residues. The CDR3 sequence is CASSQELGKAYNEQFF. The DNA for the CDR3 is TGTGCCAGCAGCCAAGAACTAGGGAAGGCCTACAATGAGCAGTTCTTC.

This chain connects TRBV7-9 to TRBJ1-4; tentatively, D is TRBD1 (6 bases). Trimming stripped 5 bases from V and 0 bases from J, with 10 bases between. The CDR3 extends over 15 amino acids. Germline CDR1 and CDR2: SEHNR and FQNEAQ (reference sequence). The DNA of the CDR3 is TGTGCCAGCAGCCCGGACAGACCAACTAATGAAAAACTGTTTTTT. Protein sequence: CASSPDRPTNEKLFF.

This chain uses TRBV28 with TRBJ2-4, with 12 nucleotides matching TRBD1. The CDR3 spans 17 residues. CDR1 MDHEN and CDR2 SYDVKM come from the germline V gene. Germline trimming cut 2 bases from V and 0 bases from J; bases unmatched to any gene: 2. Here the CDR3 DNA reads TGTGCCAGCAGTTTAGGGACAGGGGGCGAAGCCAAAAACATTCAGTACTTC. Translated, it gives CASSLGTGGEAKNIQYF.

This chain connects TRBV25-1 to TRBJ2-1; D gene uncertain. Germline CDR1 MGHDK, CDR2 SYGVNS. This CDR3 region has 13 residues. Between the trimmed V and J ends, which lost 3 bases and 4 bases, there was a span of 7 bases. CDR3 loop: CASSDVLYNEQFF. The CDR3 DNA reads as TGTGCCAGCAGTGATGTCCTTTACAATGAGCAGTTCTTC.

This clone has only a few counts. The chain combines TRBV9 with TRBJ1-1, with a tentative D call TRBD1 (6 bases). Germline assignment: CDR1 SGDLS and CDR2 YYNGEE. V was cut by 4 bases and J by 6 bases, with 19 bases left in between. CDR3 size: 15 residues. The DNA for the CDR3 is TGTGCCAGCAGCCCGAATGGACAGTTCAGATCTGAAGCTTTCTTT. Translating it yields CASSPNGQFRSEAFF.

The chain recombines TRBV6-1 with TRBJ1-6; D not resolved. V lost 8 bases and J 13 bases, leaving 15 bases between the germline ends. From germline, CDR1 is MNHNS and CDR2 SASEGT. The CDR3 spans 12 residues. The CDR3 loop is CASRLRTLPLHF. CDR3 bases: TGTGCCAGCCGTCTTCGAACTCTCCCCCTCCACTTT.

The chain links TRBV10-3 to TRBJ2-3; the D gene is possibly TRBD1 (5 bases). This CDR3 is built from 16 residues. Germline lookup yields CDR1 ENHRY and CDR2 SYGVKD. Deletions cut 3 bases from V and 2 bases from J, with 15 bases between. The CDR3 protein is CAISDLGQGATDTQYF. In DNA, the CDR3 is TGTGCCATCAGTGATTTAGGACAAGGGGCCACAGATACGCAGTATTTT.

This clone was seen more than once but under ten times. This chain uses TRBV5-1 with TRBJ2-3, with no clear D. Germline V CDR1 and CDR2: SGHRS, YFSETQ. This CDR3 is 17 amino acids long. V shed 2 bases and J shed 3 bases, with 19 bases lying between them. The CDR3 sequence: CASSFSPGPKLTDTQYF. The CDR3, as DNA: TGCGCCAGCAGCTTTTCTCCCGGACCCAAACTAACAGATACGCAGTATTTT.

The chain links TRBV2 to TRBJ1-6; D is unclear. Trimming took 8 bases from V and 10 from J, leaving 15 bases between them. The CDR3 runs 13 residues. Per germline, CDR1 SNHLY and CDR2 FYNNEI. Written as DNA, the CDR3 is TGTGCCAGCGAGAACGAACGGGGATCACCCCTCCACTTT. It translates to CASENERGSPLHF.

This chain joins TRBV19 and TRBJ2-7; D is unresolved. CDR3 size: 12 residues. Germline V gives CDR1 LNHDA, CDR2 SQIVND (reference sequence). The V end lost 1 base, the J end lost 2 bases, and 3 bases lay between the germline ends. CDR3 in amino acids: CASSIVPYEQYF. The CDR3 DNA is TGTGCCAGTAGTATAGTCCCCTACGAGCAGTACTTC.

This clone has just a few counts. V usage is TRBV5-1 and J usage is TRBJ1-1, with 8 bases that match TRBD1. Losses at the gene ends were 4 bases for V and 0 bases for J; bases not matched to a gene: 5. Per the germline V gene, CDR1 is SGHRS and CDR2 is YFSETQ. CDR3 length equals 15 residues. The CDR3 coding sequence is TGCGCCAGCAGCCCACCGACAGGGGTGAACACTGAAGCTTTCTTT. It yields the protein CASSPPTGVNTEAFF.

The gene calls are TRBV11-2 and TRBJ1-2; the D is unclear. Germline CDR1 is SGHAT and CDR2 is FQNNGV. CDR3 length: 15 residues. V lost 2 bases to trimming and J lost 0 bases, with 10 bases between them. CDR3 DNA: TGTGCCAGCAGCTTACAGCGGCTTGCTAACTATGGCTACACCTTC. It translates to CASSLQRLANYGYTF.

The chain employs TRBV18 and TRBJ1-1; 9 nucleotides match TRBD1. Germline lookup yields CDR1 KGHSH and CDR2 LQKENI. The CDR3 totals 14 residues. V lost 6 bases to trimming and J lost 5 bases; unmatched junction nucleotides: 7. The CDR3 is CASSTDRGKTEAFF. Written as DNA, the CDR3 is TGTGCCAGCTCGACGGACAGGGGTAAAACTGAAGCTTTCTTT.

This chain joins TRBV4-2 and TRBJ2-6, with TRBD1 as a possible D gene (6 bases). Germline values: CDR1 LGHNA, CDR2 YNFKEQ. V was clipped by 3 bases and J by 2 bases, with 14 bases between them. This CDR3 has 17 residues. The CDR3 bases are TGTGCCAGCAGCCAGACCAAGAACAGGGCTGGGGCCAACGTCCTGACTTTC. It codes for CASSQTKNRAGANVLTF.

The CDR3 DNA reads as TGTGCCAGCAGGACCCTTACTCCCGACACAGATACGCAGTATTTT. Its protein product is CASRTLTPDTDTQYF. This chain connects TRBV5-6 to TRBJ2-3; D uncertain. V was trimmed by 5 bases and J by 2 bases, leaving 15 bases between them. Germline CDR1 is SGHDT and CDR2 is YYEEEE. This CDR3 contains 15 residues.

The chain uses TRBV7-2 and TRBJ1-1, with 8 bases aligning to TRBD1. Unmatched junction bases numbered 9, after V lost 5 bases and J lost 1 base. The germline gives CDR1 SGHTA, CDR2 FQGNSA. The CDR3 length is 16 residues. This CDR3 is CASSPGQGTGNTEAFF. CDR3 sequence (DNA): TGTGCCAGCAGCCCTGGGCAAGGGACAGGGAACACTGAAGCTTTCTTT.